This is a list of T cell receptor beta chains from one sample in a study of cytomegalovirus exposure and HLA in healthy donors. TCRdb's table, derived via immunoSEQ multiplex PCR, lists solely in-frame clones and lacks some. The sample consists of about 78,000 clones, approximately 70% of them appearing once. Sequencing used PBMCs. The receptors originated from a woman in her thirties or forties in good health and CMV-seropositive. CDR3s include the opening cysteine and the closing phenylalanine or tryptophan. D genes are given only for firm matches. For some rows the clone size is stated as once, few or many, or as a class when expanded; others skip it.

clone size,J gene,D gene,V gene,CDR3 DNA,CDR3 protein
NA,TRBJ2-1,TRBD1,TRBV11-2,TGTGCCAGCAGCTCCGACAGGGGTTCCTACAATGAGCAGTTCTTC,CASSSDRGSYNEQFF
NA,TRBJ2-5,NA,TRBV4-3,TGCGCCAGCAGCCCCGAGGAGAGCCCAAGAGAGACCCAGTACTTC,CASSPEESPRETQYF
few,TRBJ2-1,TRBD1,TRBV10-1,TGCGCCAGCAGTGGGAAGACAGGGCTCGATGAGCAGTTCTTC,CASSGKTGLDEQFF
NA,TRBJ1-5,TRBD1,TRBV5-1,TGCGCCAGCACGTACACCGGGACAGGGGGCCAGGGCAATCAGCCCCAGCATTTT,CASTYTGTGGQGNQPQHF
NA,TRBJ2-1,NA,TRBV7-8,TGTGCCAGCAGCCAACCGCGGGGAGGGGGCAATGAGCAGTTCTTC,CASSQPRGGGNEQFF
NA,TRBJ1-6,TRBD1,TRBV10-3,TGTGCCATCAGTGAGCTTCAGGGGGAGTATTCACCCCTCCACTTT,CAISELQGEYSPLHF
NA,TRBJ1-2,NA,TRBV6-6,TGTGCCAGCAGTTACGCAGAAAACTATGGCTACACCTTC,CASSYAENYGYTF
few,TRBJ1-1,NA,TRBV9,TGTGCCAGCAGTGACCCGAGGACAGACAACACTGAAGCTTTCTTT,CASSDPRTDNTEAFF
NA,TRBJ2-7,TRBD2,TRBV5-4,TGTGCCAGCAGCCCCGGGACTAGCGGGGGCTACGAGCAGTACTTC,CASSPGTSGGYEQYF
NA,TRBJ2-7,NA,TRBV6-9,TGTGCCAGCAGCTACGGACAGAAAAATTACGAGCAGTACTTC,CASSYGQKNYEQYF
NA,TRBJ2-5,TRBD2,TRBV19,TGTGCCAGTAGTATAGATGGGCCTAGCGGGATGGGAGAGACCCAGTACTTC,CASSIDGPSGMGETQYF
NA,TRBJ1-6,NA,TRBV2,TGTGCCAGCAGTCCAAATAATTCACCCCTCCACTTT,CASSPNNSPLHF